Sequencing of this T cell receptor beta chain was carried out in a study of cytomegalovirus exposure and HLA in healthy donors. Findings and limits, study-wide: Several of the most significant clusters appeared, in a later analysis, to be linked to common viral pathogens.

Trimming cost V 0 bases and J 1 base, with 9 bases left between them. The CDR3 extends over 15 amino acids. From germline, CDR1 is ENHRY and CDR2 SYGVKD. Comment on this clone: Antigen unknown.

The study ran its PCR with 60 Vbeta and 13 Jbeta primers. Clones were sequenced by immunoSEQ multiplex PCR, and TCRdb holds only the in-frame ones, with some missing. Altogether 110,000 to 150,000 clones are present, 75% being singletons, with the ten largest covering around 7%. This sequence joins TRBV10-3 and TRBJ1-2; the D gene is possibly TRBD1 (5 bases). The receptor comes from a young man in good health and CMV-seronegative. Sequencing was done on a sample of PBMCs. CDR3 sequence: CAISESGPLNYGYTF. In DNA form, the CDR3 reads TGTGCCATCAGTGAGTCGGGGCCGCTTAACTATGGCTACACCTTC.